The rows below give T cell receptor beta chains drawn from one sample of a study of blood T cell repertoires in COVID-19. Libraries were prepared by immunoSEQ multiplex PCR; TCRdb keeps only in-frame clonotypes and omits some of them. The data show 29,000 or so clones, with roughly nine tenths seen just once and approximately 9.9% held by the top ten. Sequencing input: peripheral blood. These receptors were obtained from a human donor in a cohort sampled during active COVID-19. Each CDR3 is given with its conserved first and last residue. Where a row states a size, it is once, few, many or the class of an expanded clone; other rows omit it.

CDR3 length | J gene | clone size | V gene | CDR3 protein
13 | TRBJ2-7 | - | TRBV9 | CASSQPLDYEQYF
14 | TRBJ1-1 | - | TRBV11-2 | CASSFAGRNTEAFF
14 | TRBJ2-2 | - | TRBV6-4 | CASSDSRVSGELFF
13 | TRBJ2-3 | - | TRBV25-1 | CASSAGLPDTQYF
14 | TRBJ2-4 | - | TRBV10-3 | CAISESAPPWIQYF
13 | TRBJ2-7 | - | TRBV5-1 | CASNGDSSYEQYF
16 | TRBJ2-2 | - | TRBV7-2 | CASSPRGSWNTGELFF
16 | TRBJ2-2 | - | TRBV27 | CASSFRRTRNTGELFF
14 | TRBJ2-7 | few | TRBV19 | CASSTTPGVYEQYF
13 | TRBJ2-1 | - | TRBV7-3 | CASSLTSFSEQFF
16 | TRBJ2-3 | - | TRBV11-1 | CASSLGTGPPEDTQYF
15 | TRBJ2-7 | - | TRBV6-5 | CASTPTRTSYYEQYF
16 | TRBJ2-3 | - | TRBV19 | CASSQGSGRITDTQYF
15 | TRBJ2-1 | - | TRBV7-2 | CASSLLVSSYNEQFF
12 | TRBJ1-1 | - | TRBV6-5 | CATTRRDFEAFF
15 | TRBJ1-5 | - | TRBV21-1 | CASSEDRDSNQPQHF
13 | TRBJ2-7 | - | TRBV18 | CASSPPGSYEQYF
16 | TRBJ2-1 | - | TRBV4-2 | CASSQEGLAGGHEQFF
14 | TRBJ2-1 | - | TRBV19 | CASRGTQGGNEQFF
16 | TRBJ2-1 | - | TRBV7-8 | CASSLALTGRSNEQFF
13 | TRBJ1-1 | once | TRBV24-1 | CATRVGQNTEAFF
13 | TRBJ2-7 | - | TRBV7-3 | CASSATRVDEQYF
14 | TRBJ2-7 | - | TRBV3-1/TRBV3-2 | CASSPSPRGYEQYF
13 | TRBJ1-2 | - | TRBV30 | CAWSPSGAGGYTF
17 | TRBJ2-5 | - | TRBV7-2 | CASSIRTSGGAPGTQYF
15 | TRBJ1-4 | - | TRBV2 | CASSEQGLTNEKLFF
17 | TRBJ2-2 | few | TRBV28 | CASSLSISQGNTGELFF
17 | TRBJ1-6 | - | TRBV7-9 | CASSHRGGSSYNSPLHF